This paragraph covers one T cell receptor (beta chain) sequence. These data originate in a study of blood T cell repertoires in COVID-19. Turning to the study itself: Material from acute and convalescent COVID-19 was sourced from the United States, Italy and Spain. T cells, B-cell-depleted T cells, or PBMCs supplied cDNA or gDNA.

Germline V gene lookup returns CDR1 SGHTA and CDR2 FQGNSA. The CDR3 runs 15 residues. Trimming shortened V by 5 bases and J by 11 bases, and 24 bases separated the two germline ends. Participants' reported clinical history set cohort assignment. The table came from immunoSEQ multiplex PCR; TCRdb's copy has only in-frame clones and leaves some out. The data show 200,000 to 250,000 clones, 70% to 90% seen once. The sequenced material came from PBMCs or T cells enriched from blood (not recorded which). V is TRBV7-2 and J is TRBJ2-5; D might be TRBD2 (6 bases). The sequence derives from a young man who had recovered from COVID-19. The CDR3 bases are TGTGCCAGCAGCCAGGCCGGGACTCATGGGAGCAAGCAGTACTTC. Residues: CASSQAGTHGSKQYF.